Below are 10 T cell receptor beta chains sequenced from a single sample in a study of blood T cell repertoires in COVID-19. Using immunoSEQ multiplex PCR, the repertoire was profiled, and TCRdb retains in-frame clones only, with some absent. The sample has around 150,000 clones, about 88% seen once; the top ten hold 1% to 1.2%. Specimen: peripheral blood. These receptors all come from a man aged 40-55 years with acute or convalescent COVID-19.

The chain couples TRBV6-2 or TRBV6-3 to TRBJ2-7; 9 bases align to TRBD2. Germline V gene sequence: CDR1 MNHEY, CDR2 SVGEGT. This CDR3 has 14 amino acids. V was clipped by 2 bases and J by 7 bases; unmatched bases: 6. The CDR3 loop is CASSYGGLAGEQYF. CDR3 coding DNA: TGTGCCAGCAGTTACGGTGGGCTAGCGGGGGAGCAGTACTTC.

This clone was counted between two and nine times. The CDR3: CASSQSGTLATNEKLFF. In DNA, the CDR3 is TGCGCCAGCAGTCAATCCGGGACACTAGCAACTAATGAAAAACTGTTTTTT. This chain uses TRBV5-1 with TRBJ1-4; a possible D gene is TRBD1 (6 bases). Germline V gene data show CDR1 as SGHRS and CDR2 as YFSETQ. Trimming stripped 5 bases from V and 0 bases from J, with 17 bases between. The CDR3 is 17 residues long. Using reference TRBV5-1 and TRBJ1-4 for the parts outside the CDR3, the full variable domain is KAGVTQTPRYLIKTRGQQVTLSCSPISGHRSVSWYQQTPGQGLQFLFEYFSETQRNKGNFPGRFSGRQFSNSRSEMNVSTLELGDSALYLCASSQSGTLATNEKLFFGSGTQLSVL.

V gene TRBV3-1 (or the pseudogene TRBV3-2) combines with J gene TRBJ1-6, with TRBD1 matching 8 bases. Germline loops: CDR1 LGHDT, CDR2 YNNKEL (reference sequence). The CDR3 is 15 residues long. V shed 2 bases, J shed 10 bases, and the junction held 7 bases outside the gene matches. The CDR3 loop is CASSQILQGGSPLHF. The CDR3 DNA reads TGTGCCAGCAGCCAAATACTACAGGGGGGATCACCCCTCCACTTT.

The chain uses TRBV19 and TRBJ1-1; 10 nucleotides line up with TRBD1. The CDR3 runs to 12 residues. Trimming at V came to 6 bases and at J to 10 bases, leaving 5 bases not matched to a gene. Germline loops: CDR1 LNHDA, CDR2 SQIVND (reference sequence). The CDR3 protein is CASRNRDRGAFF. CDR3 bases: TGTGCCAGTAGGAACCGGGACAGGGGAGCTTTCTTT.

This chain links TRBV30 with TRBJ1-2; 7 bases agree with TRBD1. Germline V CDR1 and CDR2: GTSNPN, SVGIG (reference sequence). V gave up 0 bases and J gave up 8 bases; unmatched junction bases: 9. The CDR3 totals 14 residues. The CDR3 nucleotides read TGTGCCTGGAGTGTACGCGTCACAGGGGACGGCTACACCTTC. This codes for CAWSVRVTGDGYTF. Full variable domain (rest looked up from reference TRBV30 and TRBJ1-2): SQTIHQWPATLVQPVGSPLSLECTVEGTSNPNLYWYRQAAGRGLQLLFYSVGIGQISSEVPQNLSASRPQDRQFILSSKKLLLSDSGFYLCAWSVRVTGDGYTFGSGTRLTVV.

The chain carries TRBV13 and TRBJ2-7; 7 positions agree with TRBD1. Germline CDR1 reads PRHDT; CDR2 reads FYEKMQ (reference sequence). The J segment lost 5 bases and the V segment lost 1 base, leaving 5 bases of the junction unmatched. This CDR3 contains 14 residues. The CDR3 sequence is CASSLVQGNDEQYF. The CDR3 nucleotides read TGTGCCAGCAGCTTAGTACAGGGGAACGACGAGCAGTACTTC.

The chain recombines TRBV18 with TRBJ1-4; 7 bases agree with TRBD1. Looked up from germline, CDR1 is KGHSH and CDR2 is LQKENI. The ends lost 6 bases at V and 4 bases at J; junction bases unmatched: 5. The CDR3 is 14 amino acids. The CDR3 is CASSPGQNNEKLFF. Written as DNA, the CDR3 is TGTGCCAGCTCGCCGGGACAGAATAATGAAAAACTGTTTTTT.

The chain's CDR3 is CASSLNSGVPVETQYF. In nucleotides, the CDR3 is TGTGCCAGCAGCTTAAATAGCGGGGTGCCGGTAGAGACCCAGTACTTC. The chain has TRBV7-3 and TRBJ2-5; 8 bases line up with TRBD2. J gave up 4 bases and V 1 base, and 8 bases lay outside the gene matches. Germline lookup yields CDR1 SGHTA and CDR2 FQGTGA. CDR3 length equals 16 residues.

The rearrangement uses TRBV6-5 and TRBJ1-2; 7 bases are a match to TRBD1. V lost 2 bases, J lost 4 bases, and 7 bases stayed unmatched. The CDR3 spans 15 residues. Germline V gene data show CDR1 as MNHEY and CDR2 as SVGAGI. This CDR3 reads CASSYGTARRYGYTF. CDR3 DNA: TGTGCCAGCAGTTACGGGACAGCCCGACGCTATGGCTACACCTTC.

This chain joins TRBV7-9 and TRBJ1-3; D remains ambiguous. Trimming removed 4 bases from V and 2 bases from J, with 12 bases in between. CDR3 length: 15 amino acids. Germline V lookup: CDR1 SEHNR, CDR2 FQNEAQ (reference sequence). CDR3 sequence: CASSSNKGAGNTIYF. DNA of the CDR3: TGTGCCAGCAGCTCAAATAAGGGAGCTGGAAACACCATATATTTT.